Shown below are 18 T cell receptor beta chains from a single sample sequenced in a study of T cell repertoires in cytomegalovirus infection. TCRdb recomputed calls from the reads with MiXCR, one row per CDR3 protein. This table has hundreds of thousands of distinct CDR3 sequences, around 31% appearing once. These receptors' targets are unknown. The specimen comprised cultured PBMCs, sampled from culture after CMV antigen stimulation. These receptors originate from a human donor in good health (CMV status not recorded). Some clones in this sample may be carry-over from other donors' samples.

The chain recombines TRBV7-2 with TRBJ2-3; D is unresolved. This CDR3 comprises 13 residues. The ends were cut back, 4 bases at V and 7 bases at J, with 12 bases in the middle. Germline V lookup: CDR1 SGHTA, CDR2 FQGNSA. The DNA of the CDR3 is TGTGCCAGCAGCTCCCTTTCGGCAAATACGCAGTATTTT. Translating it yields CASSSLSANTQYF.

This clonotype was counted between two and nine times. The chain carries TRBV7-2 and TRBJ1-1; D not certain. The CDR3 length is 13 residues. CDR1 and CDR2 (germline): SGHTA, FQGNSA. V was shortened by 2 bases and J by 0 bases, with 4 bases between the two germline ends. CDR3 coding DNA: TGTGCCAGCAGCTTATATCTGAACACTGAAGCTTTCTTT. Translating gives CASSLYLNTEAFF.

This sequence joins TRBV7-4 and TRBJ2-7, with D maybe TRBD1 (6 bases). The CDR3 loop spans 14 amino acids. Germline loops: CDR1 SGHVT, CDR2 SQSDAQ. The germline V and J ends were trimmed by 5 bases and 1 base, with 12 bases remaining between them. CDR3 region: CASSPQQGSYEQYF. The CDR3 DNA is TGTGCCAGCAGCCCTCAACAGGGTTCCTACGAGCAGTACTTC.

This clonotype turned up a few times. This CDR3 reads CASSPGQGEGNQPQHF. The CDR3 bases are TGTGCCAGCAGCCCCGGACAGGGAGAAGGGAATCAGCCCCAGCATTTT. This chain uses TRBV28 with TRBJ1-5; 8 bases match TRBD1. The CDR3 length is 16 residues. Per germline, CDR1 MDHEN and CDR2 SYDVKM. The junction had 11 bases not matched to a gene; V was cut back by 6 bases and J by 4 bases.

The V gene is TRBV24-1, the J gene TRBJ1-1; maybe TRBD1 (5 bases). Looked up from germline, CDR1 is KGHDR and CDR2 is SFDVKD. V lost 7 bases, J lost 1 base, and 18 bases lay in between. The CDR3 loop spans 16 amino acids. CDR3 coding DNA: TGTGCCACCAGGAAAACAGGCAGTTTCGAGAACACTGAAGCTTTCTTT. Its protein product is CATRKTGSFENTEAFF.

The rearrangement links TRBV20-1 to TRBJ2-7; 9 positions match TRBD1. The V gene's germline CDR1 is DFQATT and CDR2 SNEGSKA (reference sequence). The V segment lost 3 bases and the J segment 2 bases; nucleotides outside the gene matches: 14. This CDR3 region has 17 residues. The CDR3 loop reads CSARGGGQGVGTYEQYF. In DNA form, the CDR3 reads TGCAGTGCTAGGGGAGGGGGACAGGGAGTCGGGACCTACGAGCAGTACTTC.

The V gene is TRBV12-3 or TRBV12-4, the J gene TRBJ2-3, with 7 bases fitting TRBD1. This CDR3 contains 15 residues. V shed 7 bases, J shed 1 base, and the junction held 8 bases outside the gene matches. The DNA of the CDR3 is TGTGCCAGCACCCGGTCAGGGGGACGCACAGATACGCAGTATTTT. As protein: CASTRSGGRTDTQYF.

This clonotype has only a few counts. V is TRBV4-1 and J is TRBJ1-1, with D perhaps TRBD1 (5 bases). CDR1 and CDR2 (germline): MGHRA, YSYEKL. Trimming left V 3 bases short and J 11 bases short, with 13 bases between. This CDR3 has 12 amino acids. CDR3: CASSHTGTAAFF. For the CDR3, the DNA is TGCGCCAGCAGCCATACAGGCACCGCGGCTTTCTTT.

The gene calls are TRBV10-3 and TRBJ1-3, with D possibly being TRBD1 (5 bases). Between the trimmed V and J ends, which lost 9 bases and 0 bases, there was a span of 15 bases. Germline V gene data show CDR1 as ENHRY and CDR2 as SYGVKD. The CDR3 loop spans 15 amino acids. This CDR3 is CAIRDGRSSGNTIYF. The CDR3 nucleotides read TGTGCCATTAGGGACGGGAGGAGCTCTGGAAACACCATATATTTT.

This clonotype was observed a handful of times. V usage is TRBV19 and J usage is TRBJ2-2; the match to TRBD1 covers 9 bases. The germline CDR1 and CDR2 sequences are LNHDA and SQIVND (reference sequence). The CDR3 has 16 amino acids. With V trimmed by 5 bases and J by 5 bases, 9 bases remained unmatched. The CDR3 DNA reads as TGTGCCAGTAGTGGTACAGGGGGCTTTTGGACCGGGGAGCTGTTTTTT. It translates to CASSGTGGFWTGELFF.

Ten or more counts support this clonotype. V gene TRBV28 combines with J gene TRBJ1-1; no reliable D call. V was clipped by 3 bases and J by 0 bases, with 8 bases between them. The CDR3 has 14 residues. CDR1 and CDR2 (germline): MDHEN, SYDVKM. In DNA form, the CDR3 reads TGTGCCAGCAGTTTTGAGGGTATGAACACTGAAGCTTTCTTT. This codes for CASSFEGMNTEAFF.

The V gene is TRBV12-3 or TRBV12-4, the J gene TRBJ1-1; 8 bases are a match to TRBD1. This CDR3 region has 13 residues. V was pared by 6 bases and J by 8 bases, with 8 bases of the junction left unmatched. For the CDR3, the DNA is TGTGCCAGCAGCATACTACACAGGGGGGAAGCTTTCTTT. This gives the protein CASSILHRGEAFF.

This clonotype was observed a handful of times. The chain links TRBV7-8 to TRBJ1-1; TRBD1 is a possible D gene (5 bases). The CDR3 length is 12 residues. Germline V gives CDR1 SGHVS, CDR2 FQNEAQ. V lost 8 bases to trimming and J lost 12 bases, with 19 bases between them. The CDR3 DNA is TGTGCCAGCGGGGGGAACGCAATGGAGACTTTCTTT. Translation: CASGGNAMETFF.

The V gene is TRBV20-1, the J gene TRBJ2-2, with unresolved D. V was shortened by 6 bases and J by 0 bases, with 17 bases between the two germline ends. Germline-derived CDR1 and CDR2 are DFQATT and SNEGSKA (reference sequence). The CDR3 is made up of 16 amino acids. The CDR3 spells CSAHVPIGPNTGELFF. In nucleotides, the CDR3 is TGCAGTGCCCATGTGCCAATAGGGCCGAACACCGGGGAGCTGTTTTTT.

The chain joins TRBV20-1 to TRBJ1-1, with 7 bases identical to TRBD1. CDR1 is DFQATT and CDR2 is SNEGSKA in the germline V gene (reference sequence). Germline trimming cut 1 base from V and 1 base from J; bases unmatched to any gene: 6. CDR3 length equals 15 residues. The CDR3 reads CSARGFGQANTEAFF. For the CDR3, the DNA is TGCAGTGCTAGAGGCTTTGGACAGGCGAACACTGAAGCTTTCTTT.

This clonotype was detected a few times. The J gene is TRBJ2-7, the V gene TRBV28; TRBD1 is a possible D gene (6 bases). The CDR3 is 12 residues long. Between the trimmed V and J ends, which lost 7 bases and 5 bases, there was a span of 12 bases. Germline V lookup: CDR1 MDHEN, CDR2 SYDVKM. The CDR3 DNA reads TGTGCCAGCACAGGGGCACGCGACGAGCAGTACTTC. Protein sequence: CASTGARDEQYF.

This clonotype was counted at least ten times. The rearrangement joins TRBV7-6 to TRBJ1-1, with D perhaps matching TRBD1 (5 bases). The germline CDR1 and CDR2 sequences are SGHVS and FNYEAQ. With 2 bases removed from V and 1 base from J, the gap between germline ends came to 11 bases. This CDR3 region has 15 residues. CDR3 coding DNA: TGTGCCAGCAGCTTATCTCCAGGGCAGAACACTGAAGCTTTCTTT. This gives the protein CASSLSPGQNTEAFF.

This rearrangement joins TRBV15 to TRBJ2-7; TRBD1 matches at 7 bases. The junction had 13 bases not matched to a gene; V was cut back by 5 bases and J by 3 bases. The CDR3 sequence is 16 residues long. Germline CDR1 and CDR2: LNHNV and YYDKDF (reference sequence). CDR3 amino acids: CATSRGRGQAGYEQYF. The CDR3 DNA reads TGTGCCACCAGCCGGGGAAGGGGGCAGGCTGGCTACGAGCAGTACTTC.